This TCR beta chain originates from a study of blood T cell repertoires in COVID-19. Some clones are missing from TCRdb's copy, which holds only in-frame ones; the method was immunoSEQ multiplex PCR. The table includes 150,000 to 200,000 clones, over 80% detected once. The CDR3 length is 17 residues. The V gene's germline CDR1 is SGHTA and CDR2 FQGNSA. Trimming cost V 5 bases and J 0 bases; bases outside gene matches: 8. This clone was recorded once. The J gene is TRBJ2-2, the V gene TRBV7-2, with 8 bases fitting TRBD1. This clonotype originated in a man between 65 and 80 years old who had been exposed to COVID-19. Sequencing was done on a sample of PBMCs or T cells enriched from blood (not recorded which). CDR3 protein: CASSQGAGSTNTGELFF. CDR3 sequence (DNA): TGTGCCAGCAGCCAGGGGGCAGGGTCGACGAACACCGGGGAGCTGTTTTTT.